This T cell receptor beta chain comes out of a study of T-cell reconstitution after alpha-beta-depleted transplantation in children. The germline gives CDR1 ENHRY, CDR2 SYGVKD. The CDR3 has 15 amino acids. The germline V and J ends were trimmed by 5 bases and 2 bases, with 14 bases remaining between them. Library preparation (for TCRbeta) was performed with unique molecular identifiers. TCRdb ran MiXCR on the PCR reads and lists one entry per CDR3 protein. Seen here are about 340,000 distinct CDR3 sequences, 13% observed once, and the top ten hold about 3.9%. This clonotype was picked up a small number of times.

The source was PBMCs, collected from the stem cell graft. The receptor's source is a human donor who donated a stem cell graft to a child with Fanconi anemia. The V and J genes are TRBV10-3 and TRBJ2-3; D may be TRBD1 (6 bases). CDR3 sequence: CAISFGGEHTDTQYF. CDR3 DNA sequence: TGTGCCATCAGTTTTGGGGGCGAACACACAGATACGCAGTATTTT.